A selection of T cell receptor beta chains follows, all from one sample in a study of blood T cells in healthy people across ages. TCRdb fed the 5' RACE reads into MiXCR, producing one record per CDR3 protein. Seen here are around 1,800,000 distinct CDR3 sequences, about two fifths observed once, and the top ten hold 20% to 25%. The sequenced material came from blood. Receptors were obtained from a human donor in good health. Both conserved end residues are part of each CDR3. Fields, in order: clone size, CDR3 length, J gene, V gene, D gene, CDR3 DNA, CDR3 protein. The D gene is left open where the match is weak. For some rows the clone size is stated as once, few or many, or as a class when expanded; others skip it.

NA | 14 | TRBJ2-7 | TRBV30 | NA | TGTGCCTGGAGTCCGCGGGACGGATACTACGAGCAGTACTTC | CAWSPRDGYYEQYF
NA | 16 | TRBJ2-7 | TRBV28 | NA | TGTGCCAGCAGTTTTAGCCCAGGGAGAAAAGACTACGAGCAGTACTTC | CASSFSPGRKDYEQYF
few | 13 | TRBJ2-1 | TRBV7-3 | NA | TGTGCCAGCGGCCCACAACCGGGCAATGAGCAGTTCTTC | CASGPQPGNEQFF
few | 14 | TRBJ2-1 | TRBV7-3 | NA | TGTGCCAACAGCTTAAAGCCAGGGCAATATGAGCAGTTCTTC | CANSLKPGQYEQFF
NA | 16 | TRBJ1-1 | TRBV28 | TRBD1 | TGTGCCAGCAGTTTTCATACCCGGGACAGGAGCACTGAAGCTTTCTTT | CASSFHTRDRSTEAFF
NA | 15 | TRBJ2-3 | TRBV20-1 | TRBD2 | TGCAGTGCGCGTGGGACTAGCGGGAGCACAGATACGCAGTATTTT | CSARGTSGSTDTQYF
NA | 16 | TRBJ2-3 | TRBV20-1 | TRBD2 | TGCAGTGCTGCTACCGGGACTAGCTATAATGGAGATACGCAGTATTTT | CSAATGTSYNGDTQYF
few | 13 | TRBJ1-2 | TRBV29-1 | NA | TGCAGCGTTGAAGATGCAGGGAAGGCTGGCTACACCTTC | CSVEDAGKAGYTF
NA | 13 | TRBJ1-4 | TRBV7-2 | NA | TGTGCCAGCAGCTTTAAAGGAGGGGTAGGCCTGTTTTTT | CASSFKGGVGLFF
few | 13 | TRBJ2-5 | TRBV7-3 | TRBD1 | TGTGCCAGCAGCAGGACAGGGGGCGCGGAGCAGTACTTC | CASSRTGGAEQYF
few | 15 | TRBJ2-7 | TRBV4-3 | TRBD2 | TGCGCCAGCAGCCAAGCTGGGACTAGCGGTTACGAGCAGTACTTC | CASSQAGTSGYEQYF
few | 16 | TRBJ2-7 | TRBV7-3 | NA | TGTGCCAGCAGCTTAAGGGGGCACCCCCTTGTCTACGAGCAGTACTTC | CASSLRGHPLVYEQYF
NA | 15 | TRBJ2-3 | TRBV5-1 | NA | TGCGCCAGCAGCTTGGGTGGCTACCTTGCAGATACGCAGTATTTT | CASSLGGYLADTQYF
few | 17 | TRBJ2-7 | TRBV20-1 | TRBD1 | TGCAGTGCTCACCCTCTTCTAGGGACAGCCTCGTCCTACGAGCAGTACTTC | CSAHPLLGTASSYEQYF
many | 16 | TRBJ2-5 | TRBV7-2 | NA | TGTGCCAGCAGCTTAAAAGTCGGAGTGTACCAAGAGACCCAGTACTTC | CASSLKVGVYQETQYF
NA | 14 | TRBJ2-7 | TRBV30 | NA | TGTGCCTGGAGTGTACCGGAAACGGCCTACGAGCAGTACTTC | CAWSVPETAYEQYF
NA | 15 | TRBJ1-2 | TRBV4-1 | NA | TGCGCCAGCAGCCAAGAGGCACCAAGGAACTATGGCTACACCTTC | CASSQEAPRNYGYTF
few | 16 | TRBJ2-5 | TRBV9 | NA | TGTGCCAGCAGCGTAGAGGGATTCACCCTAGAAGAGACCCAGTACTTC | CASSVEGFTLEETQYF
NA | 15 | TRBJ1-2 | TRBV7-2 | NA | TGTGCCAGCAGCTTAGTAGGGGACCATGGAGGGGGCTACACCTTC | CASSLVGDHGGGYTF
NA | 14 | TRBJ2-5 | TRBV7-9 | NA | TGTGCCAGCAGCTTAGAGGAGATTCAAGAGACCCAGTACTTC | CASSLEEIQETQYF
NA | 13 | TRBJ2-2 | TRBV7-9 | NA | TGTGCCAGCAACTGGGATACGACCGAGGAGCTGTTTTTT | CASNWDTTEELFF
few | 15 | TRBJ1-2 | TRBV27 | NA | TGTGCCAGCAGTTTAATCGGCACCGGAGACTATGGCTACACCTTC | CASSLIGTGDYGYTF
few | 14 | TRBJ2-3 | TRBV20-1 | TRBD1 | TGCAGTGCTAGAGGGACAGGGGTAGGAGATACGCAGTATTTT | CSARGTGVGDTQYF
NA | 14 | TRBJ2-4 | TRBV11-2 | TRBD2 | TGTGCCAGCAACCTGGGGGGGGCCAAAAACATTCAGTACTTC | CASNLGGAKNIQYF
NA | 12 | TRBJ1-6 | TRBV7-6 | NA | TGTGCCAGCAGCTCACAGACGTTACCCCTCCACTTT | CASSSQTLPLHF
NA | 16 | TRBJ2-7 | TRBV7-9 | NA | TGTGCCAGCAGCCCACCAATTGGGTCTTTCCCATACGAGCAGTACTTC | CASSPPIGSFPYEQYF
NA | 13 | TRBJ2-3 | TRBV12-3/TRBV12-4 | NA | TGTGCCAGCAGTCCTCGGCCGGGGCTGGCGCAGTATTTT | CASSPRPGLAQYF
few | 14 | TRBJ1-2 | TRBV7-2 | NA | TGTGCCAGCAGCTTAGCAGCCAGGAGCTATGGCTACACCTTC | CASSLAARSYGYTF
few | 15 | TRBJ2-3 | TRBV5-1 | NA | TGCGCCAGCAGGAAGGGCACGACAGTCACAGATACGCAGTATTTT | CASRKGTTVTDTQYF
NA | 15 | TRBJ1-5 | TRBV9 | NA | TGTGCCAGCAGCGTAGGAGGCAGGTCCAATCAGCCCCAGCATTTT | CASSVGGRSNQPQHF
many | 16 | TRBJ2-1 | TRBV27 | TRBD1 | TGTGCCAGCAGTAAATCGACAGGGGTCCCCTACAATGAGCAGTTCTTC | CASSKSTGVPYNEQFF
few | 13 | TRBJ1-6 | TRBV9 | NA | TGTGCCAGCAGCGTAGATCCTAATTCACCCCTCCACTTT | CASSVDPNSPLHF
NA | 11 | TRBJ1-2 | TRBV7-9 | NA | TGTGCCAGCAGCCGGTCAGACGGCTACACCTTC | CASSRSDGYTF
NA | 12 | TRBJ1-2 | TRBV7-9 | NA | TGTGCCACCCGAAGGGGTGAGAGTGGCTACACCTTC | CATRRGESGYTF
few | 14 | TRBJ1-2 | TRBV20-1 | NA | TGCAGTGCACGTATACAGGGCGCCCCCTATGGCTACACCTTC | CSARIQGAPYGYTF
few | 15 | TRBJ2-5 | TRBV20-1 | TRBD2 | TGCAGTGCCAATTCCCGGGGGGAAGTACAAGAGACCCAGTACTTC | CSANSRGEVQETQYF
many | 14 | TRBJ1-2 | TRBV5-5 | TRBD1 | TGTGCCAGCAGCTTGGGACAGGGATACTATGGCTACACCTTC | CASSLGQGYYGYTF
few | 15 | TRBJ2-3 | TRBV29-1 | TRBD1 | TGCAGCGTTGAGAATTTACAGGGGAGCACAGATACGCAGTATTTT | CSVENLQGSTDTQYF
NA | 17 | TRBJ2-1 | TRBV5-1 | NA | TGCGCCAGCAGCACGGACCCCCGGGACCCAACTCGGGATGAGCAGTTCTTC | CASSTDPRDPTRDEQFF
few | 13 | TRBJ2-1 | TRBV11-1 | TRBD1 | TGTGCCAGCAGCGTAGACAGGGTTGGTGAGCAGTTCTTC | CASSVDRVGEQFF
NA | 16 | TRBJ1-4 | TRBV28 | NA | TGTGCCAGCAGTTCCCCCCGCAGGGAGGCTAATGAAAAACTGTTTTTT | CASSSPRREANEKLFF
NA | 14 | TRBJ1-2 | TRBV25-1 | TRBD1 | TGTGCCAGCAGTCGGACAGGGGAGTACTATGGCTACACCTTC | CASSRTGEYYGYTF